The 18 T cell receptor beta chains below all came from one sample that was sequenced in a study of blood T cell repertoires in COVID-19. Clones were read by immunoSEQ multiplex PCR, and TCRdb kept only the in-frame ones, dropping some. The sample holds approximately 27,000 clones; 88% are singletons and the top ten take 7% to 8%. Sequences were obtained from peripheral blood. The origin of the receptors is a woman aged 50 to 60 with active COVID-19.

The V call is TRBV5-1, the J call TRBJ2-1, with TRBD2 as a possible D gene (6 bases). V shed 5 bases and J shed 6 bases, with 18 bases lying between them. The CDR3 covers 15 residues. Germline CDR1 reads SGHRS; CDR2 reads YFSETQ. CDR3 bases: TGCGCCAGCAGGCAACAGCCGGGGGACGGCAATGAGCAGTTCTTC. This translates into CASRQQPGDGNEQFF.

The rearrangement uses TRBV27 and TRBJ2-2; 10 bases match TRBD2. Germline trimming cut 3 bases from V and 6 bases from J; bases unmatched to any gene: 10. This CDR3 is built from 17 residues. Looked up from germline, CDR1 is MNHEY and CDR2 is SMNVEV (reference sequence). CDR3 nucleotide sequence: TGTGCCAGCAGTTTGTCCCCTAGCGGGGGTGCCGCCGGGGAGCTGTTTTTT. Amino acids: CASSLSPSGGAAGELFF.

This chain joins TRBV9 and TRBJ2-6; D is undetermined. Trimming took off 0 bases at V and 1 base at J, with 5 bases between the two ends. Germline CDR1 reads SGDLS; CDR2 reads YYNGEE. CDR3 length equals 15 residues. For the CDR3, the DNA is TGTGCCAGCAGCGTAGTCCCTTCTGGGGCCAACGTCCTGACTTTC. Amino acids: CASSVVPSGANVLTF.

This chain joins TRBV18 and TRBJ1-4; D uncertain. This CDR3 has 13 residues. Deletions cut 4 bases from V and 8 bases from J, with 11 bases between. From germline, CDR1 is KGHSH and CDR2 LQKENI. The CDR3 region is CASSRTSFEKLFF. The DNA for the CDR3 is TGTGCCAGCTCACGTACTTCGTTCGAAAAACTGTTTTTT. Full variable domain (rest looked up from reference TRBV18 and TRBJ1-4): NAGVMQNPRHLVRRRGQEARLRCSPMKGHSHVYWYRQLPEEGLKFMVYLQKENIIDESGMPKERFSAEFPKEGPSILRIQQVVRGDSAAYFCASSRTSFEKLFFGSGTQLSVL.

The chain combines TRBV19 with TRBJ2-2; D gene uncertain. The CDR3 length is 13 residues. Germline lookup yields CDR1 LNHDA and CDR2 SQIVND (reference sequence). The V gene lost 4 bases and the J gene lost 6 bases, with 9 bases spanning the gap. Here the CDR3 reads CASSTLASGELFF. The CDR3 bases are TGTGCCAGTAGTACCTTGGCATCCGGGGAGCTGTTTTTT.

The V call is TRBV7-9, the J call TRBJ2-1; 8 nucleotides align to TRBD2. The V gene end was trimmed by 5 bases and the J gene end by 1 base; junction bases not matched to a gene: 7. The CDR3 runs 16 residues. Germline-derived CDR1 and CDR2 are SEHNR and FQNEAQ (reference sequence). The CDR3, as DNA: TGTGCCAGCAGCCGGACTAGCATTCGGTCCTACAATGAGCAGTTCTTC. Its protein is CASSRTSIRSYNEQFF.

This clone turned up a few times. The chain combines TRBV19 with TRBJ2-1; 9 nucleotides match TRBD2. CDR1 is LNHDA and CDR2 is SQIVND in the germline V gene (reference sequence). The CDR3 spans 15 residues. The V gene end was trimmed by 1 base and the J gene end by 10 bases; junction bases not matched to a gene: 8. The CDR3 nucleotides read TGTGCCAGTAGTATAGGGGAGGGACTAGCATACGAGCAGTTCTTC. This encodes CASSIGEGLAYEQFF.

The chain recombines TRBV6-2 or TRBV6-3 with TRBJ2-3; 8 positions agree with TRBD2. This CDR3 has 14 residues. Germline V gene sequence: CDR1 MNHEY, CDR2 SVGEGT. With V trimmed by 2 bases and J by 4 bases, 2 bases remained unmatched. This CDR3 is CASSYGRGADTQYF. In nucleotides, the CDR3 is TGTGCCAGCAGTTACGGGCGGGGGGCAGATACGCAGTATTTT.

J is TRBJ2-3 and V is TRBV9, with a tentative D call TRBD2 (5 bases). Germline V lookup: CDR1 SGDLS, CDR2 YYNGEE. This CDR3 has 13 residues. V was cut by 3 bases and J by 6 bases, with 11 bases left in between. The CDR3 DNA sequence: TGTGCCAGCAGCGGAGGGTTGCTTGATACGCAGTATTTT. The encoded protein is CASSGGLLDTQYF.

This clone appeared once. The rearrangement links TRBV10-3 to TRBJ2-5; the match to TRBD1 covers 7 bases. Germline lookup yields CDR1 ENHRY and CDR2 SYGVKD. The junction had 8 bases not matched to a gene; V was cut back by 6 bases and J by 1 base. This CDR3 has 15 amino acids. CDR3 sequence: CAISGTATGQETQYF. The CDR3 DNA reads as TGTGCCATCAGCGGGACAGCCACGGGCCAAGAGACCCAGTACTTC.

CDR3 bases: TGTGCCAGCAGCTTACTAGCGATCCGCACAGATACGCAGTATTTT. It specifies CASSLLAIRTDTQYF. This chain uses TRBV7-3 with TRBJ2-3; D might be TRBD2 (6 bases). Germline lookup yields CDR1 SGHTA and CDR2 FQGTGA. The CDR3 runs 15 residues. Trimming removed 2 bases at V and 1 base at J, with 10 bases between.

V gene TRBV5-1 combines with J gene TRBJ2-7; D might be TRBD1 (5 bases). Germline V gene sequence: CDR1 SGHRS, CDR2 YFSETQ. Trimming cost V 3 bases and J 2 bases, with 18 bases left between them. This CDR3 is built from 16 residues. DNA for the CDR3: TGCGCCAGCAGCTCTGTGCAGGGTCTCGGAACCTACGAGCAGTACTTC. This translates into CASSSVQGLGTYEQYF.

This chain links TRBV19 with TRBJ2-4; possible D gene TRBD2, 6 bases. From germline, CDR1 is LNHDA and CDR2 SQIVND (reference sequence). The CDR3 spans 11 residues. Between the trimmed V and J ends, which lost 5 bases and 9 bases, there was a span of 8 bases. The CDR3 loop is CASSSGGIQYF. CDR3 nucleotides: TGTGCCAGTAGTTCCGGGGGCATTCAGTACTTC.

The CDR3 loop reads CASSDERGGNYGYTF. CDR3 coding DNA: TGTGCCAGTAGCGACGAACGGGGGGGTAACTATGGCTACACCTTC. The rearrangement links TRBV19 to TRBJ1-2; TRBD1 might be the D (5 bases). V was cut by 6 bases and J by 1 base, with 15 bases left in between. From germline, CDR1 is LNHDA and CDR2 SQIVND (reference sequence). The CDR3 sequence is 15 residues long.

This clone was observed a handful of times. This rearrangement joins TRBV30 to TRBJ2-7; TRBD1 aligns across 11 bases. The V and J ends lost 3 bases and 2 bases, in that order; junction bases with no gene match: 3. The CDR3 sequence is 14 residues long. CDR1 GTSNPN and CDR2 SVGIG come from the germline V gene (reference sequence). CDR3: CAWSAGQGAYEQYF. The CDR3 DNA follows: TGTGCCTGGAGCGCGGGACAGGGGGCCTACGAGCAGTACTTC.

This chain's CDR3 is CASSTRRGEQETQYF. In nucleotides, the CDR3 is TGTGCCAGTAGTACACGACGGGGTGAACAAGAGACCCAGTACTTC. The chain couples TRBV19 to TRBJ2-5; D possibly corresponds to TRBD2 (5 bases). Germline V gene lookup returns CDR1 LNHDA and CDR2 SQIVND (reference sequence). This CDR3 has 15 residues. The germline V and J ends were trimmed by 4 bases and 2 bases, with 14 bases remaining between them.

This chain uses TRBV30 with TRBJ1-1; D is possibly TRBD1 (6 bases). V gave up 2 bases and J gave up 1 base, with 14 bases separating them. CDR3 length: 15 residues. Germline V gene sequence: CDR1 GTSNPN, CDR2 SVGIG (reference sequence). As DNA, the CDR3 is TGTGCCTGGAGTCCCCTTCTGACAGGGAACACTGAAGCTTTCTTT. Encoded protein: CAWSPLLTGNTEAFF.

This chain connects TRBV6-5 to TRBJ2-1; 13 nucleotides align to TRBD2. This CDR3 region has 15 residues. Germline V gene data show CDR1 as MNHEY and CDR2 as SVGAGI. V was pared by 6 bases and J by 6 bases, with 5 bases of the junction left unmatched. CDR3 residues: CASSRTSGSPNEQFF. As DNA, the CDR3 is TGTGCCAGCAGCCGGACTAGCGGGAGCCCCAATGAGCAGTTCTTC.